This TCR beta chain was recorded in a study of T cell repertoires in cytomegalovirus infection. The wider study: Public TCR beta signatures were indicative of both CMV infection and a matching HLA type.

V was clipped by 6 bases and J by 6 bases; unmatched bases: 7. Germline CDR1 and CDR2: MDHEN and SYDVKM. The CDR3 runs 14 residues. TCRdb called the reads again in MiXCR, with one record for every CDR3 protein. The sample has roughly 140,000 distinct CDR3 sequences, roughly a quarter seen once. A note on this clonotype: The antigen is undetermined.

Study-level findings and limits: CMV-specific TCR beta clonotypes restricted by HLA-C dominated the ex vivo response. Totalled public TCR beta family frequency picked out people who carried CMV plus the relevant HLA.

The rearrangement uses TRBV28 and TRBJ1-5, with 8 bases that match TRBD1. Sequenced material: PBMCs. The sequence derives from a human donor in good health (CMV status not recorded). Some clones in this sample may be carry-over from other donors' samples. CDR3 amino acids: CASRRGQGGQPQHF. The CDR3 DNA follows: TGTGCCAGCAGAAGAGGACAGGGCGGTCAGCCCCAGCATTTT.